One T cell receptor beta chain is described in this entry. This entry belongs to a study of blood T cell repertoires in COVID-19. TCRdb's copy holds only in-frame clones and misses some; the assay was immunoSEQ multiplex PCR. The sample holds more than 95,000 clones; roughly 83% are singletons and the top ten take about 5.7%. Germline lookup yields CDR1 SGDLS and CDR2 YYNGEE. The germline V and J ends were trimmed by 4 bases and 1 base, with 11 bases remaining between them. The length of the CDR3 is 14 residues. This receptor was identified in a human donor in a cohort sampled during active COVID-19. The rearrangement links TRBV9 to TRBJ2-5, with a possible D match to TRBD1 (5 bases). Sequences were obtained from peripheral blood. In DNA, the CDR3 is TGTGCCAGCAGCTTGACTGACAGCCAAGAGACCCAGTACTTC. Protein: CASSLTDSQETQYF.